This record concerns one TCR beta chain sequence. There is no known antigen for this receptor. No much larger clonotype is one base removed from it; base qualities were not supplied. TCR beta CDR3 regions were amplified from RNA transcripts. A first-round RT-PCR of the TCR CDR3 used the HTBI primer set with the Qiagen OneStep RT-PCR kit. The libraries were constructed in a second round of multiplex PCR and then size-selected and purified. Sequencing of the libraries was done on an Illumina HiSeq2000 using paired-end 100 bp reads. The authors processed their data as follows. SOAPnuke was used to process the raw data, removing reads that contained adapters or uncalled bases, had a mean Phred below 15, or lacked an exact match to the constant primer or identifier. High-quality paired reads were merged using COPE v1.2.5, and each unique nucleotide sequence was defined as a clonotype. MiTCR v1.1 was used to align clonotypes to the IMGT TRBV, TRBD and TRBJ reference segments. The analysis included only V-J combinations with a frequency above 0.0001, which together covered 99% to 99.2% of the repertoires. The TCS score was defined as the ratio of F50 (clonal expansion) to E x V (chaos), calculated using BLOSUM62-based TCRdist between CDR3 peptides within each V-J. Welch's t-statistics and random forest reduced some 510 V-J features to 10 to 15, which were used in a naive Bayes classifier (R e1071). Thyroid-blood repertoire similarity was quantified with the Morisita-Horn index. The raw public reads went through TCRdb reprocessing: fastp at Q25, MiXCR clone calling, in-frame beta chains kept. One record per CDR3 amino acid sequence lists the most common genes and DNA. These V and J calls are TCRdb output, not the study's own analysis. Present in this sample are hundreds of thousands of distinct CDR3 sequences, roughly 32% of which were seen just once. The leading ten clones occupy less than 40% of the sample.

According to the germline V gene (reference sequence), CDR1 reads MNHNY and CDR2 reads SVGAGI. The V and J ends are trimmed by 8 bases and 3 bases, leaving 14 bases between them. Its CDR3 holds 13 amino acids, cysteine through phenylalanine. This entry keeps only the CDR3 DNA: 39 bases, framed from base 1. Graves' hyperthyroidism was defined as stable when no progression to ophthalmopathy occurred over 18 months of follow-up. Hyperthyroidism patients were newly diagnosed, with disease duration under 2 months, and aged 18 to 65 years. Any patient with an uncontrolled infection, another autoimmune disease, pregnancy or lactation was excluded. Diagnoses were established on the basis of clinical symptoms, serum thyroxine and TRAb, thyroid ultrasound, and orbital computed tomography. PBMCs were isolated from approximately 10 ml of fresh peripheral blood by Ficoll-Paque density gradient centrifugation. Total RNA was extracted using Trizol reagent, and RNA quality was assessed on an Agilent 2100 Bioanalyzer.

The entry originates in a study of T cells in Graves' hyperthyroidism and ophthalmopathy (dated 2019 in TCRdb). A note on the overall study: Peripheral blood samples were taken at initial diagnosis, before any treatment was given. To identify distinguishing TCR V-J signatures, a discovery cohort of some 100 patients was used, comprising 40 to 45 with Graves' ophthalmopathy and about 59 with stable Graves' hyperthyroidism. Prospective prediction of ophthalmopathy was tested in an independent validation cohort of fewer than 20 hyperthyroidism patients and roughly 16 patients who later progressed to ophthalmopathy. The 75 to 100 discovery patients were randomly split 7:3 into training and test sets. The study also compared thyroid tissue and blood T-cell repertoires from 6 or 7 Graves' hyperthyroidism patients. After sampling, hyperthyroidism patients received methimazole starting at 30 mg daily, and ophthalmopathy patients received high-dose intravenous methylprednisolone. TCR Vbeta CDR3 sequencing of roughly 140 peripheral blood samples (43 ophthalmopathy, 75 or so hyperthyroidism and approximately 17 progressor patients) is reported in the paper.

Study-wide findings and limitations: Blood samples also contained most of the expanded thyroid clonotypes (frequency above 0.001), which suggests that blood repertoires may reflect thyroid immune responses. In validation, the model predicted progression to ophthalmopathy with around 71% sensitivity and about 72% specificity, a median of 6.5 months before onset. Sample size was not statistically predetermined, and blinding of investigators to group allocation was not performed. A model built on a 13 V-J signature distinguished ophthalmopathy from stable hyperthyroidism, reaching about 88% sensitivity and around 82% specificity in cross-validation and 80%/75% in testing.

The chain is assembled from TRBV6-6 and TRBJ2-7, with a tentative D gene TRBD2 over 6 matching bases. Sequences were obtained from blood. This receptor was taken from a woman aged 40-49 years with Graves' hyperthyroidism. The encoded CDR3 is CASGSEGLYEQYF. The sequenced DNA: TGTGCCAGCGGGTCGGAGGGGCTCTACGAGCAGTACTTC.